Each of the 2 T cell receptor beta chains below was sequenced from the same sample in a study of blood T cells in healthy people across ages. Using a J-beta primer mix together with a sample-barcoded 5' primer, a second PCR was run for 7 to 11 cycles. TCRdb re-analysed the 5' RACE reads in MiXCR, keeping a single row per CDR3 protein. This table has over 1.5 million distinct CDR3 sequences, around half appearing once. The sequencing input was blood. Receptors originate from a woman in her forties in good health.

This clonotype was picked up a small number of times. V is TRBV28 and J is TRBJ2-7; D not certain. Germline CDR1 and CDR2: MDHEN and SYDVKM. The ends were cut back, 3 bases at V and 2 bases at J, with 11 bases in the middle. CDR3 length: 14 amino acids. CDR3 coding DNA: TGTGCCAGCAGTTTGGTTCACAGCACCTACGAGCAGTACTTC. This encodes CASSLVHSTYEQYF. The full variable domain, in which reference TRBV28 and TRBJ2-7 provide the parts outside the CDR3, is DVKVTQSSRYLVKRTGEKVFLECVQDMDHENMFWYRQDPGLGLRLIYFSYDVKMKEKGDIPEGYSVSREKKERFSLILESASTNQTSMYLCASSLVHSTYEQYFGPGTRLTVT.

This clonotype was detected a few times. The chain uses TRBV7-2 and TRBJ2-5, with a possible D match to TRBD1 (5 bases). The CDR3 covers 13 residues. Per the germline V gene, CDR1 is SGHTA and CDR2 is FQGNSA. Trimming took 6 bases from V and 2 from J, leaving 10 bases between them. The CDR3 loop is CASRQDPQETQYF. CDR3 DNA sequence: TGTGCCAGCAGACAGGACCCGCAAGAGACCCAGTACTTC.